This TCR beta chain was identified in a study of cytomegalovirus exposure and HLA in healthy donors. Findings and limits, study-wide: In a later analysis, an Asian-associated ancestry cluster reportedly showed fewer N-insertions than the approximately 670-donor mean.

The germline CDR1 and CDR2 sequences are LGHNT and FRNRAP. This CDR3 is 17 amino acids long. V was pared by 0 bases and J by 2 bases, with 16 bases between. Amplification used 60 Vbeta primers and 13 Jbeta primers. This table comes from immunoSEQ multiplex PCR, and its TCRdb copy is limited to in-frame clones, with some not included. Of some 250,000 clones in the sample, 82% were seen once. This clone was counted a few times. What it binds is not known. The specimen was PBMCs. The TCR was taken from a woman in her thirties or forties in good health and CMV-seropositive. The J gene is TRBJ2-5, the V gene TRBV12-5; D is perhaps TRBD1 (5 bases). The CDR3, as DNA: TGTGCTAGTGGTTTGGTACTCACCCCAGGGAAGCAAGAGACCCAGTACTTC. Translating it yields CASGLVLTPGKQETQYF.